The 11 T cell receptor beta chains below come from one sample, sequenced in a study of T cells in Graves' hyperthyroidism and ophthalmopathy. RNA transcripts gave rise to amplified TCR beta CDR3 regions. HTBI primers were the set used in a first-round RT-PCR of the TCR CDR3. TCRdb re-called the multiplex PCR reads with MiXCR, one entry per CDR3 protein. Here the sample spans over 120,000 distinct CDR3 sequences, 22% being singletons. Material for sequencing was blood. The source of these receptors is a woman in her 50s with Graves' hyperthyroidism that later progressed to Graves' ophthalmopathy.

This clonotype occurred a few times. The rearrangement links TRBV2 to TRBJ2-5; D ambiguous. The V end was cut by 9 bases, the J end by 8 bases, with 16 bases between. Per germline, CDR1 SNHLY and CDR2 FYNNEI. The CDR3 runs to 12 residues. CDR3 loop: CASRSDLYTQYF. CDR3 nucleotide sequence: TGTGCCAGTCGATCGGACCTCTACACCCAGTACTTC.

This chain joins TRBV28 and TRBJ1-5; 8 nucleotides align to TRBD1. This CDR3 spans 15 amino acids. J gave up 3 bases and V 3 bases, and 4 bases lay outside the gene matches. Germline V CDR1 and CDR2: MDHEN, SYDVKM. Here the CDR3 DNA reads TGTGCCAGCAGTTTCAGGGGGCAGGACAATCAGCCCCAGCATTTT. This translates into CASSFRGQDNQPQHF. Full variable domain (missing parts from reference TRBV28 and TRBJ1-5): DVKVTQSSRYLVKRTGEKVFLECVQDMDHENMFWYRQDPGLGLRLIYFSYDVKMKEKGDIPEGYSVSREKKERFSLILESASTNQTSMYLCASSFRGQDNQPQHFGDGTRLSIL.

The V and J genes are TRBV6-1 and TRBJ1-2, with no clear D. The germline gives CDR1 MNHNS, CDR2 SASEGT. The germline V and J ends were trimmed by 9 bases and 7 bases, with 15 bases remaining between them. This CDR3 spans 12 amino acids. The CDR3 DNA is TGTGCCAGTATACAAGACGAGATTGGCTACACCTTC. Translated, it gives CASIQDEIGYTF.

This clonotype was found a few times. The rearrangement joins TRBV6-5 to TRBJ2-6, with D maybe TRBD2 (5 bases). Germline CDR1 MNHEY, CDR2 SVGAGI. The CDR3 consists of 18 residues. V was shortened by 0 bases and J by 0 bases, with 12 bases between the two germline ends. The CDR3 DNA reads TGTGCCAGCAGTTACTCGGGCAGCGGAAACTCTGGGGCCAACGTCCTGACTTTC. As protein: CASSYSGSGNSGANVLTF.

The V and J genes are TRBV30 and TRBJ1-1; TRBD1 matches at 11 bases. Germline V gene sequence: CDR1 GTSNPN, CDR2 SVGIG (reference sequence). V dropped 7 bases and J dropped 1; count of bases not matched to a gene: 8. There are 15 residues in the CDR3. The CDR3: CALKPGTGGNTEAFF. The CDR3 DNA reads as TGTGCCTTGAAACCAGGGACAGGGGGGAACACTGAAGCTTTCTTT.

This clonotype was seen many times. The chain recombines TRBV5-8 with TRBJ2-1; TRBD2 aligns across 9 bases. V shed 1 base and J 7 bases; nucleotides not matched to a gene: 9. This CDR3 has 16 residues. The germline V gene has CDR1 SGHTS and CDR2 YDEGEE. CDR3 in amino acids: CASSLSRGTSWNEQFF. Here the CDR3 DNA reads TGTGCCAGCAGCTTGTCCCGCGGGACTAGCTGGAATGAGCAGTTCTTC.

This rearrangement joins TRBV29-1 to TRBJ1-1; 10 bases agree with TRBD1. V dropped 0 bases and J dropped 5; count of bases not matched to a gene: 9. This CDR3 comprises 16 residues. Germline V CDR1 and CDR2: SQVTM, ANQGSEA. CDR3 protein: CSVEDRDRGLFTEAFF. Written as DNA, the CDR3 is TGCAGCGTTGAAGATAGGGACAGGGGATTGTTTACTGAAGCTTTCTTT.

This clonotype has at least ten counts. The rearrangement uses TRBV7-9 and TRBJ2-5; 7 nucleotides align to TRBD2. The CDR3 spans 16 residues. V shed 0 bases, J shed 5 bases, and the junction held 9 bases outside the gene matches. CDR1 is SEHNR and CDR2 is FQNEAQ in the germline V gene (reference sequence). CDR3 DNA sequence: TGTGCCAGCAGCTTAGCGCGGGGAGGGAGGTTGGAGACCCAGTACTTC. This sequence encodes CASSLARGGRLETQYF.

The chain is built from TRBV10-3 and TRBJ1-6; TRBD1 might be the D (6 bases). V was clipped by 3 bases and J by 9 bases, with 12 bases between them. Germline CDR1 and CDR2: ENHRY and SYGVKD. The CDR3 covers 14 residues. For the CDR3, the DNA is TGTGCCATCAGTGAAAGGGGGTTCGTTTCACCCCTCCACTTT. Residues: CAISERGFVSPLHF.

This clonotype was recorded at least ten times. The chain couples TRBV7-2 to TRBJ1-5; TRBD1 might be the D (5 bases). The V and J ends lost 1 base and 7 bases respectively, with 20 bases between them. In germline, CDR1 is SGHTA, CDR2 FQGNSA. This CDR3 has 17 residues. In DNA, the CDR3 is TGTGCCAGCAGCTTAGGGGGGGGACGGGCATCGGGACAGCCCCAGCATTTT. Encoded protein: CASSLGGGRASGQPQHF.

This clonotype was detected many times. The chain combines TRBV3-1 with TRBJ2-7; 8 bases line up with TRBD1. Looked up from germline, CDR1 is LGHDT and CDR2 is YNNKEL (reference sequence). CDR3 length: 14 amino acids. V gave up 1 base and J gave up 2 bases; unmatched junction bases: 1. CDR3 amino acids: CASSQGGQAYEQYF. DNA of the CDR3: TGTGCCAGCAGCCAAGGGGGACAGGCCTACGAGCAGTACTTC.